These 14 T cell receptor beta chains share one sample of origin, sequenced in a study of T cell changes during pregnancy in multiple sclerosis (dated by TCRdb to about 2019). Library generation was performed with the immunoSEQ multiplex PCR assay. In TCRdb, the immuneACCESS table is reduced to in-frame sequences with V and J assigned. These tables do not hold every clone; where another copy was compared, an unresolved V gene accounts for under half, and the others remain unexplained. The sample yields tens of thousands of clones; approximately 90% were counted once. Jointly, the top ten make up 0.43% of the sample. Sequences were derived from CD4+ T cells from peripheral blood mononuclear cells, sampled before pregnancy. Receptor source: a female donor with multiple sclerosis, enrolled in a pregnancy study.

This clone appeared once. The chain carries TRBV29-1 and TRBJ2-3, with D perhaps matching TRBD1 (5 bases). Trimming stripped 1 base from V and 5 bases from J, with 13 bases between. Germline V gene sequence: CDR1 SQVTM, CDR2 ANQGSEA. The CDR3 runs to 14 residues. CDR3 amino acids: CSVEARGTQDTQYF. CDR3 DNA: TGCAGCGTTGAAGCAAGGGGTACTCAAGATACGCAGTATTTT.

The genes are TRBV19 and TRBJ1-2; TRBD1 agrees at 7 bases. Losses at the gene ends were 4 bases for V and 0 bases for J; bases not matched to a gene: 5. CDR1 is LNHDA, CDR2 SQIVND, per germline (reference sequence). The CDR3 spans 15 residues. The CDR3 DNA reads as TGTGCCAGTAGTACACCCGGGACAGCTAACTATGGCTACACCTTC. This encodes CASSTPGTANYGYTF.

V and J are TRBV7-3 and TRBJ2-5; perhaps TRBD1 as D (5 bases). The ends were cut back, 5 bases at V and 7 bases at J, with 17 bases in the middle. Germline CDR1 reads SGHTA; CDR2 reads FQGTGA. The CDR3 runs to 14 residues. The CDR3 DNA reads TGTGCCAGCAGCCCCAATAAAGGGGTGGGGACCCAGTACTTC. It specifies CASSPNKGVGTQYF.

This clone was recorded once. This sequence joins TRBV6-6 and TRBJ1-3, with D unresolved. The CDR3 runs to 11 residues. V lost 2 bases and J lost 7, with 3 bases in between. Germline V gene lookup returns CDR1 MNHNY and CDR2 SVGAGI (reference sequence). The CDR3 loop reads CASSYRNTIYF. CDR3 DNA: TGTGCCAGCAGTTACCGGAACACCATATATTTT.

The V gene is TRBV6-1, the J gene TRBJ1-6; 9 nucleotides agree with TRBD1. The CDR3 is made up of 15 amino acids. CDR1 MNHNS and CDR2 SASEGT come from the germline V gene. The trim removed 2 bases at V and 8 bases at J, leaving 4 bases unmatched. This CDR3 is CASSELGQGYSPLHF. The CDR3 nucleotides are TGTGCCAGCAGTGAATTGGGACAGGGTTATTCACCCCTCCACTTT.

This clone appeared a few times. This sequence joins TRBV12-2 and TRBJ1-6; TRBD1 is the table's D call, not checked against the DNA. TRBV12-2 has pseudogene status. The CDR3 extends over 16 amino acids. The chain's CDR3 is CASRCTPTGFCSPLHF. For the CDR3, the DNA is TGTGCAAGTCGCTGTACCCCGACAGGGTTTTGTTCACCCCTCCACTTT.

V gene TRBV7-2 combines with J gene TRBJ2-3; tentatively, D is TRBD2 (5 bases). V lost 2 bases and J lost 4, with 13 bases in between. There are 15 residues in the CDR3. Germline V gives CDR1 SGHTA, CDR2 FQGNSA. The CDR3 loop reads CASSLSGPRADTQYF. CDR3 DNA sequence: TGTGCCAGCAGCTTAAGCGGTCCGAGGGCAGATACGCAGTATTTT.

The chain couples TRBV18 to TRBJ1-6, with D perhaps matching TRBD1 (6 bases). Germline V lookup: CDR1 KGHSH, CDR2 LQKENI. This CDR3 is built from 18 residues. V lost 1 base and J 0 bases, leaving 13 bases between the germline ends. CDR3 residues: CASSPRTGTSSYNSPLHF. The CDR3 bases are TGTGCCAGCTCACCACGTACAGGGACTAGCTCCTATAATTCACCCCTCCACTTT.

This chain links TRBV5-1 with TRBJ2-3; D possibly corresponds to TRBD1 (6 bases). CDR1 is SGHRS, CDR2 YFSETQ, per germline. CDR3 length equals 16 residues. The V end lost 1 base, the J end lost 1 base, and 13 bases lay between the germline ends. CDR3 DNA sequence: TGCGCCAGCAGCTTGAGGGGGATGGGAGGCACAGATACGCAGTATTTT. This translates into CASSLRGMGGTDTQYF.

The chain recombines TRBV30 with TRBJ1-3; TRBD1 matches 9 bases. J was trimmed by 6 bases and V by 2 bases; bases with no gene match: 5. CDR1 and CDR2 (germline): GTSNPN, SVGIG (reference sequence). The CDR3 extends over 14 amino acids. The CDR3 sequence: CAWSFGQGLNTIYF. In nucleotides, the CDR3 is TGTGCCTGGAGTTTTGGACAGGGGCTAAACACCATATATTTT.

The chain couples TRBV18 to TRBJ2-2, with TRBD1 identical over 9 bases. The CDR3 runs 16 residues. V lost 4 bases and J lost 3; bases outside the gene matches: 6. Germline V gene data show CDR1 as KGHSH and CDR2 as LQKENI. Written as DNA, the CDR3 is TGTGCCAGCTCACTTGGGACAGGGATCGACACCGGGGAGCTGTTTTTT. Its translation: CASSLGTGIDTGELFF.

This clone occurred once. The chain has TRBV27 and TRBJ2-1, with a possible D match to TRBD1 (6 bases). The CDR3 contains 13 residues. Looked up from germline, CDR1 is MNHEY and CDR2 is SMNVEV (reference sequence). V was shortened by 2 bases and J by 10 bases, with 12 bases between the two germline ends. CDR3 sequence reads: CASSLLPGAEQFF. As DNA, the CDR3 is TGTGCCAGCAGTTTACTCCCAGGGGCCGAGCAGTTCTTC.

This clone was detected once. V is TRBV7-2 and J is TRBJ1-2; 7 nucleotides match TRBD1. The CDR3 covers 18 residues. With 4 bases clipped from V and 4 bases from J, the junction kept 18 bases outside the gene matches. The germline gives CDR1 SGHTA, CDR2 FQGNSA. Written as DNA, the CDR3 is TGTGCCAGCAGCTCCTCCCGACAGGGTAGAGGGGACCCCTATGGCTACACCTTC. Amino acids: CASSSSRQGRGDPYGYTF. The full variable domain, with the rest looked up from reference TRBV7-2 and TRBJ1-2, is GAGVSQSPSNKVTEKGKDVELRCDPISGHTALYWYRQSLGQGLEFLIYFQGNSAPDKSGLPSDRFSAERTGGSVSTLTIQRTQQEDSAVYLCASSSSRQGRGDPYGYTFGSGTRLTVV.

The genes are TRBV28 and TRBJ1-4; TRBD1 agrees at 7 bases. In germline, CDR1 is MDHEN, CDR2 SYDVKM. This CDR3 comprises 15 residues. After removal of 4 bases from V and 5 bases from J, the junction contained 7 bases not matched to a gene. CDR3 residues: CASSSGDSTNEKLFF. Written as DNA, the CDR3 is TGTGCCAGCAGTTCGGGGGACAGCACAAATGAAAAACTGTTTTTT.